This TCR beta chain is from a study of CD8 T cells in ankylosing spondylitis. Molecular-barcoded quantitative 5'-RACE produced these TCR beta libraries. TCRdb itself ran the 5' RACE reads through MiXCR, one entry per CDR3 protein. The repertoire holds more than 150,000 distinct CDR3 sequences, with about 18% as singletons. The V end was cut by 0 bases, the J end by 3 bases, with 15 bases between. The length of the CDR3 is 16 residues. Germline-derived CDR1 and CDR2 are SGHAT and FQDESV (reference sequence). This clonotype was detected many times. The chain recombines TRBV11-1 with TRBJ2-7, with D tentatively TRBD1 or TRBD2 (5 bases each). The specimen sequenced was blood, either unsorted or a sorted T cell fraction (not recorded which). This TCR was recovered from a male donor aged 5 to 29 with ankylosing spondylitis or in good health (not recorded which). CDR3 sequence reads: CASSLAGRTNVYEQYF. Written as DNA, the CDR3 is TGTGCCAGCAGCTTAGCGGGACGCACGAATGTCTACGAGCAGTACTTC.